A single sample gave rise to the 23 T cell receptor beta chains below, sequenced in a study of human T cells and chemical hapten exposure. TCRdb re-called the RACE reads with MiXCR, one entry per CDR3 protein. The profile shows about 160,000 distinct CDR3 sequences, roughly 25% of them singletons. Time point reported: patch test 3, about 24 weeks after DPC sensitization. Treatment: therapeutic diphenylcyclopropenone sensitization with weekly scalp DPC. Sample: whole blood, taken in connection with sensitization to the hapten diphenylcyclopropenone (DPC). The receptors derive from a young woman with alopecia areata. Some clones in this sample may be carry-over from other donors' samples.

The chain links TRBV4-3 to TRBJ2-7, with D hard to call. V was pared by 1 base and J by 0 bases, with 10 bases between. The CDR3 totals 15 residues. The germline CDR1 and CDR2 sequences are LGHNA and YSLEER. DNA for the CDR3: TGCGCCAGCAGCCAAGGGTTCAGCAGCTCCTACGAGCAGTACTTC. Protein product: CASSQGFSSSYEQYF.

A few counts support this clonotype. The V gene is TRBV20-1, the J gene TRBJ2-7; 7 bases align to TRBD2. Trimming at V came to 0 bases and at J to 6 bases, leaving 11 bases not matched to a gene. The length of the CDR3 is 15 residues. Germline-derived CDR1 and CDR2 are DFQATT and SNEGSKA (reference sequence). The CDR3 region is CSARDGGRGELEQYF. The CDR3 DNA is TGCAGTGCTAGAGATGGGGGGAGGGGAGAACTCGAGCAGTACTTC.

The chain carries TRBV7-2 and TRBJ1-3; D not resolved. CDR3 length: 18 amino acids. V was shortened by 5 bases and J by 0 bases, with 20 bases between the two germline ends. Germline V gives CDR1 SGHTA, CDR2 FQGNSA. CDR3 protein: CASSPRTKDISSGNTIYF. The DNA of the CDR3 is TGTGCCAGCAGCCCACGAACCAAAGACATTAGCTCTGGAAACACCATATATTTT.

This clonotype was seen a few times. The chain has TRBV14 and TRBJ2-3; D uncertain. V was cut by 4 bases and J by 7 bases, with 9 bases left in between. Germline V gene data show CDR1 as SGHDN and CDR2 as FVKESK. The CDR3 runs 12 residues. The CDR3 is CASSPDLHTQYF. The CDR3 DNA reads as TGTGCCAGCAGCCCGGACCTACATACGCAGTATTTT.

The rearrangement links TRBV6-2 or TRBV6-3 to TRBJ2-2; 7 bases agree with TRBD2. V shed 3 bases and J 4 bases; nucleotides not matched to a gene: 5. CDR1 is MNHEY and CDR2 is SVGEGT in the germline V gene. The CDR3 runs 15 residues. CDR3 loop: CASSYRERGTGELFF. CDR3 nucleotides: TGTGCCAGCAGTTATCGAGAGCGGGGCACCGGGGAGCTGTTTTTT.

The DNA of the CDR3 is TGTGCCAGCCGAGCGGGGGGTTTTCACGAGCAGTACTTC. This gives the protein CASRAGGFHEQYF. The chain employs TRBV6-5 and TRBJ2-7; 9 nucleotides agree with TRBD2. Germline CDR1 reads MNHEY; CDR2 reads SVGAGI. The CDR3 loop spans 13 amino acids. Germline trimming cut 8 bases from V and 5 bases from J; bases unmatched to any gene: 7.

The table lists this clonotype with a few counts. The genes are TRBV7-2 and TRBJ2-7; D may correspond to TRBD1 or TRBD2 (5 bases each). Germline assignment: CDR1 SGHTA and CDR2 FQGNSA. The CDR3 totals 14 residues. V lost 3 bases and J 0 bases, leaving 9 bases between the germline ends. The CDR3 DNA follows: TGTGCCAGCAGCTTCAGGGAGAGCTCCTACGAGCAGTACTTC. Amino acids: CASSFRESSYEQYF.

The chain's CDR3 is CASSLEAGGYYEQYF. DNA for the CDR3: TGCGCCAGCAGCTTGGAGGCCGGGGGATATTACGAGCAGTACTTC. The gene calls are TRBV5-1 and TRBJ2-7; D perhaps matches TRBD2 (6 bases). With 0 bases removed from V and 4 bases from J, the gap between germline ends came to 14 bases. The CDR3 is 15 residues long. The V gene's germline CDR1 is SGHRS and CDR2 YFSETQ.

The CDR3 region has the DNA TGTGCCAGCAGCGTAGGAGGGGAAAGCACAGATACGCAGTATTTT. This codes for CASSVGGESTDTQYF. The chain uses TRBV9 and TRBJ2-3; the D call may be TRBD1 or TRBD2 (5 bases each). Germline-derived CDR1 and CDR2 are SGDLS and YYNGEE. V was cut by 0 bases and J by 0 bases, with 8 bases left in between. The CDR3 has 15 amino acids.

The sample holds a few counts of this clonotype. The rearrangement uses TRBV5-1 and TRBJ2-7; 11 nucleotides agree with TRBD2. CDR3 length: 16 residues. CDR1 is SGHRS, CDR2 YFSETQ, per germline. The V gene end was trimmed by 4 bases and the J gene end by 7 bases; junction bases not matched to a gene: 13. The CDR3 DNA reads TGCGCCAGCAGCCTCTCCGGGACTAGCGGAGTAGGGGAGCAGTACTTC. Residues: CASSLSGTSGVGEQYF.

The chain uses TRBV6-1 and TRBJ1-6, with D unclear. The germline CDR1 and CDR2 sequences are MNHNS and SASEGT. The CDR3 totals 15 residues. Deletions cut 5 bases from V and 6 bases from J, with 14 bases between. The CDR3 sequence: CASSPRERTNSPLHF. CDR3 nucleotides: TGTGCCAGCAGTCCCCGGGAGAGAACTAATTCACCCCTCCACTTT.

A remark on this clonotype: It is likely a read error, because the conserved phenylalanine at the end of the CDR3 is missing. It is unclear where the CDR3 begins or ends on the DNA, so no DNA is shown, and the CDR3 is as TCRdb lists it. The rearrangement links TRBV7-9 to TRBJ2-5; TRBD1, as called in the table, went unchecked against the DNA. Germline CDR1 reads SEHNR; CDR2 reads FQNEAQ (reference sequence). The CDR3 length equals 12 residues, ends included. This CDR3 reads CASSLVNGGWIC.

The chain has TRBV20-1 and TRBJ2-7, with a tentative D call TRBD1 (6 bases). This CDR3 spans 15 amino acids. Germline-derived CDR1 and CDR2 are DFQATT and SNEGSKA (reference sequence). V lost 6 bases, J lost 3 bases, and 21 bases lay in between. CDR3 amino acids: CSAPRRQGTIYEQYF. In nucleotides, the CDR3 is TGCAGTGCGCCCCGCCGGCAGGGGACAATCTACGAGCAGTACTTC.

This clonotype appeared a few times. The chain links TRBV27 to TRBJ2-7, with 9 bases that match TRBD1. The CDR3 is 16 residues long. The germline V gene encodes CDR1 MNHEY and CDR2 SMNVEV (reference sequence). The junction had 14 bases not matched to a gene; V was cut back by 7 bases and J by 4 bases. The CDR3 loop is CASKDRGVWDNYEQYF. In nucleotides, the CDR3 is TGTGCCAGCAAGGACAGGGGAGTTTGGGACAATTACGAGCAGTACTTC.

The rearrangement links TRBV2 to TRBJ2-1, with D possibly TRBD2 on 6 matching bases. This CDR3 is 16 amino acids long. Germline CDR1 is SNHLY and CDR2 is FYNNEI. V lost 6 bases to trimming and J lost 7 bases, with 22 bases between them. The CDR3 nucleotides read TGTGCCAGCAGAAGAAATCGGGGACTCACGACGAATGAGCAGTTCTTC. Translated: CASRRNRGLTTNEQFF.

This chain uses TRBV7-2 with TRBJ1-3; TRBD1 agrees at 8 bases. CDR3 length: 18 residues. The J segment lost 4 bases and the V segment lost 5 bases, leaving 16 bases of the junction unmatched. CDR1 SGHTA and CDR2 FQGNSA come from the germline V gene. CDR3 DNA sequence: TGTGCCAGCAGCCCTAGAGGGCCCGACAGGGGTTCCGGAAACACCATATATTTT. It codes for CASSPRGPDRGSGNTIYF.

This clonotype has only one observation. The CDR3 DNA sequence: TGTGCCAGCAATGTGGGCTTGGAGACCCAGTACTTC. It specifies CASNVGLETQYF. The rearrangement joins TRBV2 to TRBJ2-5; D unclear. CDR1 is SNHLY and CDR2 is FYNNEI in the germline V gene. There are 12 residues in the CDR3. V lost 7 bases and J 5 bases, leaving 11 bases between the germline ends.

This clonotype has only a few counts. J is TRBJ2-3 and V is TRBV4-2; D not certain. V was cut by 0 bases and J by 0 bases, with 16 bases left in between. This CDR3 has 18 residues. Germline-derived CDR1 and CDR2 are LGHNA and YNFKEQ. The chain's CDR3 is CASSQDFPAPHSTDTQYF. Here the CDR3 DNA reads TGTGCCAGCAGCCAAGATTTTCCGGCCCCACATAGCACAGATACGCAGTATTTT.

V gene TRBV7-9 combines with J gene TRBJ2-5; D is possibly TRBD2 (6 bases). The germline CDR1 and CDR2 sequences are SEHNR and FQNEAQ (reference sequence). V gave up 3 bases and J gave up 2 bases, with 13 bases separating them. CDR3 length: 15 amino acids. In DNA form, the CDR3 reads TGTGCCAGCAGCTTTGCCGGGCGGGGTCAAGAGACCCAGTACTTC. This translates into CASSFAGRGQETQYF. The whole variable domain, remainder taken from reference TRBV7-9 and TRBJ2-5, is DTGVSQNPRHKITKRGQNVTFRCDPISEHNRLYWYRQTLGQGPEFLTYFQNEAQLEKSRLLSDRFSAERPKGSFSTLEIQRTEQGDSAMYLCASSFAGRGQETQYFGPGTRLLVL.

V usage is TRBV20-1 and J usage is TRBJ1-2, with D hard to call. The germline CDR1 and CDR2 sequences are DFQATT and SNEGSKA (reference sequence). The CDR3 has 15 residues. The V end lost 2 bases, the J end lost 7 bases, and 20 bases lay between the germline ends. DNA for the CDR3: TGCAGTGCTAGACCGAGATTGAGTAGAGTGGCTGGCTACACCTTC. It translates to CSARPRLSRVAGYTF.

The sample holds many counts of this clonotype. The rearrangement links TRBV4-3 to TRBJ2-1; D possibly corresponds to TRBD2 (7 bases). Trimming took off 4 bases at V and 9 bases at J, with 16 bases between the two ends. This CDR3 contains 14 residues. The V gene's germline CDR1 is LGHNA and CDR2 YSLEER. Here the CDR3 reads CASSRGGERTEQFF. CDR3 in DNA: TGCGCCAGCAGCCGGGGGGGCGAGAGGACTGAGCAGTTCTTC.

This clonotype has a handful of counts. The chain recombines TRBV9 with TRBJ2-1, with 7 nucleotides matching TRBD2. With 2 bases clipped from V and 6 bases from J, the junction kept 5 bases outside the gene matches. The CDR3 has 14 amino acids. From germline, CDR1 is SGDLS and CDR2 YYNGEE. The CDR3 loop is CASSVGGVGNEQFF. DNA of the CDR3: TGTGCCAGCAGCGTGGGGGGGGTGGGCAATGAGCAGTTCTTC.

In this sample, this clonotype turned up a few times. The chain couples TRBV24-1 to TRBJ2-1; possible D gene TRBD1, 5 bases. Germline V gene lookup returns CDR1 KGHDR and CDR2 SFDVKD. CDR3 length equals 12 residues. The V end was cut by 6 bases, the J end by 4 bases, with 6 bases between. The CDR3 DNA sequence: TGTGCCACCAGTACAGGATACAATGAGCAGTTCTTC. It codes for CATSTGYNEQFF.